This T cell receptor beta chain was profiled in a study of tumor and adjacent non-tumor tissue in lung cancer. Study-wide findings and caveats: Tumor repertoires had a smaller top 100 clone share than normal lung. Higher tumor TCR diversity was associated with shorter survival.

This CDR3 is 12 amino acids long. CDR1 and CDR2 from the germline V gene are DFQATT and SNEGSKA (reference sequence). The library came from three nested PCR rounds adapted from ARM-PCR protocols. One entry per CDR3 protein results from TCRdb running MiXCR on the multiplex PCR reads. The sample has roughly 220,000 distinct CDR3 sequences, 71% seen once. RNA was extracted from bulk tissue without any cell sorting. Chemotherapy-naive patients with new lung cancer underwent thoracic surgery in China, August–late 2014. Note on this clonotype: Its antigen is currently unknown. At one end the junction does not follow the germline gene, possibly because of a read error.

This sequence was found in a man aged 60-69 years with non-small cell lung cancer. V is TRBV20-1 and J is TRBJ1-2, with D hard to call. Sequencing was done on a sample of lung tumor tissue. The DNA for the CDR3 is TGCAGTGCTCCTACAGTAGGCTATGGCTGCACCTTC. It encodes CSAPTVGYGCTF.